This entry describes one T cell receptor beta chain. The source of the sample is a study of fetal regulatory T cell absence and autoimmunity. Study at large: Exocrine pancreas autoimmunity occurred in IPEX patients lacking clinical diabetes.

Germline V lookup: CDR1 MGHDK, CDR2 SYGVNS. V lost 1 base and J 2 bases, leaving 5 bases between the germline ends. The CDR3 extends over 13 amino acids. The assay was immunoSEQ multiplex PCR, and TCRdb's table has in-frame clones only and misses some. The sample has more than 85,000 clones; roughly 78% are singletons. The sample consisted of pancreas tissue. The sequence derives from a male donor with IPEX syndrome. J is TRBJ2-5 and V is TRBV25-1; no clear D. In nucleotides, the CDR3 is TGTGCCAGCAGTGAATTGGGGCAAGAGACCCAGTACTTC. Translation gives CASSELGQETQYF.